This paragraph covers one T cell receptor (beta chain) sequence. This entry comes from a study of blood T cell repertoires in COVID-19. Cohort assignment relied on participant-reported clinical history. This CDR3 spans 14 amino acids. V dropped 0 bases and J dropped 10; count of bases not matched to a gene: 1. Per germline, CDR1 KGHSH and CDR2 LQKENI. TCRdb's table, derived via immunoSEQ multiplex PCR, lists solely in-frame clones and lacks some. The sample lists under 350,000 clones; roughly 86% were seen once. The chain has TRBV18 and TRBJ2-5; TRBD2 aligns across 14 bases. The sequenced sample consisted of PBMCs or T cells enriched from blood (not recorded which). This receptor was identified in a woman aged 60-75 years who had recovered from COVID-19. In DNA form, the CDR3 reads TGTGCCAGCTCACCACCGGGACTAGCGGGAGTCCAGTACTTC. Protein sequence: CASSPPGLAGVQYF.